This TCR beta chain appears in the sequencing data of a study of siplizumab effects on memory and regulatory T cells. Study-level results: Fewer alloreactive sequences mapped to unstimulated CD4+ memory cells under siplizumab.

Method: immunoSEQ multiplex PCR; TCRdb's copy keeps in-frame clones and lacks some. The sample yields about 100,000 clones, 94% seen once. Of note for this clone: Its antigen is unidentified.

This CDR3 has 17 residues. In germline, CDR1 is LGHNA, CDR2 YNFKEQ. The V segment lost 0 bases and the J segment 4 bases; nucleotides outside the gene matches: 10. The specimen was non-Treg CD4+ T cells sorted from blood. The J gene is TRBJ2-5, the V gene TRBV4-2; 8 positions match TRBD2. The sequence was collected from a human donor in good health. The CDR3 loop reads CASSQEGRGGWIETQYF. The CDR3, as DNA: TGTGCCAGCAGCCAAGAGGGACGGGGGGGGTGGATAGAGACCCAGTACTTC.